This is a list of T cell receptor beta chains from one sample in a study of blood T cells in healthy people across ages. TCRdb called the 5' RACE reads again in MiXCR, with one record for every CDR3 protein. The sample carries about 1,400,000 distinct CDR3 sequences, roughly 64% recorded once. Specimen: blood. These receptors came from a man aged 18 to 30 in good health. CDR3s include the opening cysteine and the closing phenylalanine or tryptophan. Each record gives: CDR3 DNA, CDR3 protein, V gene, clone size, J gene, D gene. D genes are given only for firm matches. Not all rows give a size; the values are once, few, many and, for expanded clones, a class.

CDR3nt: TGTGCCAGCAGTTATTTGGGTTTGGACAATGAGCAGTTCTTC; CDR3aa: CASSYLGLDNEQFF; v_gene: TRBV6-5; abundance: once; j_gene: TRBJ2-1; d_gene: NA
CDR3nt: TGTGCCAGCAGCCCGGGGAGCGAAGAAGCTTTCTTT; CDR3aa: CASSPGSEEAFF; v_gene: TRBV4-2; abundance: NA; j_gene: TRBJ1-1; d_gene: NA
CDR3nt: TGCAGCGGGAGCGGGGAGACCCAGTACTTC; CDR3aa: CSGSGETQYF; v_gene: TRBV29-1; abundance: NA; j_gene: TRBJ2-5; d_gene: NA
CDR3nt: TGTGCCAGCAGTTTCACAGGGAGGTACGAGCAGTACTTC; CDR3aa: CASSFTGRYEQYF; v_gene: TRBV27; abundance: NA; j_gene: TRBJ2-7; d_gene: NA
CDR3nt: TGCAGTGCTATTCGACTAGCGGGGTCAGATACGCAGTATTTT; CDR3aa: CSAIRLAGSDTQYF; v_gene: TRBV20-1; abundance: NA; j_gene: TRBJ2-3; d_gene: TRBD2
CDR3nt: TGCGCCAGCAGCCAAGAGACCGGGGAGCTGTTTTTT; CDR3aa: CASSQETGELFF; v_gene: TRBV4-3; abundance: NA; j_gene: TRBJ2-2; d_gene: NA
CDR3nt: TGTGCCAGCAGCCAAGCGATCCCAGGGAGGACCTACGAGCAGTACTTC; CDR3aa: CASSQAIPGRTYEQYF; v_gene: TRBV3-1; abundance: few; j_gene: TRBJ2-7; d_gene: NA
CDR3nt: TGTGCCAGCAGCGGCGGACAGGCGTTTGAAGCTTTCTTT; CDR3aa: CASSGGQAFEAFF; v_gene: TRBV2; abundance: NA; j_gene: TRBJ1-1; d_gene: TRBD1
CDR3nt: TGTGCCAGCAGTCCCCGGGACACATATAATTCACCCCTCCACTTT; CDR3aa: CASSPRDTYNSPLHF; v_gene: TRBV6-6; abundance: NA; j_gene: TRBJ1-6; d_gene: NA
CDR3nt: TGTGCCAGCAGAACAGTGATCCGGCGGGAGCTGTTTTTT; CDR3aa: CASRTVIRRELFF; v_gene: TRBV28; abundance: NA; j_gene: TRBJ2-2; d_gene: NA
CDR3nt: TGCGCCAGCAGCTTGGGAGACAGGGATGGACAGCCCCAGCATTTT; CDR3aa: CASSLGDRDGQPQHF; v_gene: TRBV5-1; abundance: few; j_gene: TRBJ1-5; d_gene: TRBD1
CDR3nt: TGTGCCAGCAGTGAATTTAGAGCGACTGAAGCTTTCTTT; CDR3aa: CASSEFRATEAFF; v_gene: TRBV25-1; abundance: NA; j_gene: TRBJ1-1; d_gene: NA
CDR3nt: TGTGCCAGCAGCATCTCAAGCGGGCCGAACACCGGGGAGCTGTTTTTT; CDR3aa: CASSISSGPNTGELFF; v_gene: TRBV7-2; abundance: NA; j_gene: TRBJ2-2; d_gene: NA
CDR3nt: TGTGCCAGCAGCCCGACAGGGTTTGCGTCCTACGAGCAGTACTTC; CDR3aa: CASSPTGFASYEQYF; v_gene: TRBV6-2/TRBV6-3; abundance: NA; j_gene: TRBJ2-7; d_gene: TRBD1
CDR3nt: TGCAGTGCTAGCGGGGGGGCGATGGAGACCCAGTACTTC; CDR3aa: CSASGGAMETQYF; v_gene: TRBV20-1; abundance: NA; j_gene: TRBJ2-5; d_gene: TRBD2